Below, one TCR beta chain is given with its context. Its antigen remains undetermined. Base qualities were left out, and no much larger clone turns up one base away. Genomic DNA was isolated from the sorted cells so that the TCRbeta CDR3 region could be sequenced. The immunoSEQ Assay was used for sequencing of TCRbeta CDR3 regions. Drawn from immuneACCESS, this table holds only the in-frame rearrangements with V and J called that TCRdb kept. Clones are partly lost; checked studies trace under half to an unresolved V gene and leave the rest unexplained. Here the sample has some 60,000 clones; about 90% occur a single time. 3% to 4% of the sample is in the top ten clones. Patients with autoimmune disease history or receiving systemic immunosuppression were excluded from the trial. In every dose cohort, peripheral blood was drawn for TCR sequencing at baseline, cycle 4 day 1, and cycle 7 day 1. The samples were drawn from a first-in-human, open-label, multicenter phase I dose-escalation trial of ivuxolimab. Adults with locally advanced or metastatic melanoma, renal cell, hepatocellular, or head and neck squamous cell carcinoma were enrolled in the trial. Before TCR sequencing, CD4+ T cells and CD8+ T cells were sorted from peripheral blood as separate populations.

This entry comes from a study of OX40 agonist ivuxolimab in advanced cancers. Looking at the study overall: The costimulatory receptor OX40 (CD134) was targeted by ivuxolimab, a fully human IgG2 agonistic monoclonal antibody. Intravenous ivuxolimab was administered to patients every 2 weeks at six dose levels: 0.01, 0.1, 0.3, 1.5, 3 and 10 mg/kg. Of the roughly 52 dose-escalation patients, hepatocellular carcinoma was present in 19, melanoma in approximately 15, renal cell carcinoma in 9 and head and neck cancer in 9. The dose-escalation cohort was roughly 87% male with a mean age of approximately 60 years, ranging from about 20 to 85. Patients were allowed to have had prior anti-PD-1, anti-PD-L1 or anti-CTLA-4 therapy, and around 40% of the dose-escalation patients had previously received checkpoint inhibitors. Three dose-escalation patients achieved partial responses, one with hepatocellular carcinoma and two with cutaneous melanoma. The purpose of peripheral TCRbeta sequencing was to test whether ivuxolimab changed TCR sequence diversity and led to clonal T-cell expansion. The paper reports the monotherapy dose-escalation portion (N ≈ 52 patients) of the phase I ivuxolimab trial.

Results and caveats for the whole study, not just this receptor: Clonal expansion of both CD4+ and CD8+ blood T cells was observed from baseline to week 6 at doses 0.1 to 3.0 mg/kg. Partial responders in the 0.1-3.0 mg/kg groups had among the lowest normalized peripheral clonal expansion, especially among CD8+ T cells. The antigen specificity of the peripheral T cells that underwent clonal expansion was not determined. Low levels of normalized T-cell clonal expansion were also shown by some nonresponding patients. After ivuxolimab, expanded clones were on average more numerous among CD8+ T cells than among CD4+ T cells.

The receptor was derived from an adult with an advanced solid tumor such as melanoma, head and neck, liver or kidney cancer. The sample in question was CD4+ or CD8+ T cells sorted from blood, obtained in a trial of the OX40 agonist ivuxolimab.

The bases read TGTGCCAGCAGTAAGGGACAGGGGCCCAATGAGCAGTTCTTC. It encodes CASSKGQGPNEQFF. The chain is assembled from TRBV27 and TRBJ2-1; the junction holds 10 bases that match TRBD1. CDR1 MNHEY and CDR2 SMNVEV were looked up in the germline V gene (reference sequence). Germline trimming amounts to 5 bases on V and 6 bases on J, with 4 as the count of junction bases outside the gene matches. From the cysteine through the phenylalanine, the CDR3 covers 14 amino acids. Kept here is only the CDR3 DNA, which spans 42 bases and is read in frame from base 1.